This TCR beta chain was identified in a study of T cells in Graves' hyperthyroidism and ophthalmopathy. Study-wide findings and caveats: Onset of ophthalmopathy came a median around 6.2 months after the model predicted it.

J lost 4 bases, V lost 2 bases, and 11 bases had no gene match. The CDR3 has 17 amino acids. The germline V gene has CDR1 SGHTA and CDR2 FQGNSA. Across 18 months, stable Graves' hyperthyroidism was marked by no progression to ophthalmopathy. A patient was excluded if there was uncontrolled infection, other autoimmune disease, pregnancy or lactation. RNA transcripts gave rise to amplified TCR beta CDR3 regions. During a first-round RT-PCR of the TCR CDR3, the HTBI primer set was used. TCRdb reprocessed the multiplex PCR reads with MiXCR, giving one entry per CDR3 protein. This sample carries about 560,000 distinct CDR3 sequences, 40% to 55% of them seen once, and the ten largest clones take roughly 8.2%. This clonotype came up a few times. The antigen remains undetermined.

The clonotype was recovered from a woman aged 18-29 years with Graves' hyperthyroidism. The chain combines TRBV7-2 with TRBJ2-5; 9 bases match TRBD2. Sequencing was carried out using peripheral blood or thyroid tissue (not recorded which). The CDR3 loop reads CASSLPAGGPSRETQYF. CDR3 bases: TGTGCCAGCAGCTTACCGGCGGGAGGGCCCTCGCGAGAGACCCAGTACTTC.